The TCR beta chain under discussion was sequenced for a study of cytomegalovirus exposure and HLA in healthy donors. The germline gives CDR1 LNHNV, CDR2 YYDKDF (reference sequence). The CDR3 covers 15 residues. The donors comprised healthy bone marrow donors. In the PCR, 60 Vbeta and 13 Jbeta primers were used. The table came from immunoSEQ multiplex PCR; TCRdb's copy has only in-frame clones and leaves some out. The sample gives 100,000 to 150,000 clones, 15% to 20% of which show up once; approximately 2.9% is in the top ten. Study findings and constraints: In an earlier analysis, productive rearrangement rates for most beta V segments clustered near 90% or 30%. Solely CMV serostatus was available to characterize immune exposure. V- and J-gene trimming of TCR beta was linked (in a later analysis) to a missense DCLRE1C variant.

In its sample, this clone was seen a few times. The antigen is unknown. One junction end disagrees with the germline gene, perhaps due to a read error. This CDR3 is also generated by other DNA sequences in the sample. The receptor was isolated from a female donor in good health and CMV-seropositive. The specimen sequenced was PBMCs. The genes are TRBV15 and TRBJ1-5; D possibly corresponds to TRBD1 (5 bases). The CDR3 DNA sequence: TGCGCCACCAGCAGAGATGTAGGGGGCAATCAGCCCCAGCATTTT. Translated: CATSRDVGGNQPQHF. The variable domain in full, with the rest retrieved from reference TRBV15 and TRBJ1-5, is DAMVIQNPRYQVTQFGKPVTLSCSQTLNHNVMYWYQQKSSQAPKLLFHYYDKDFNNEADTPDNFQSRRPNTSFCFLDIRSPGLGDTAMYLCATSRDVGGNQPQHFGDGTRLSIL.